What follows describes a single TCR beta chain. The CDR3 is 14 amino acids. The V gene's germline CDR1 is PRHDT and CDR2 FYEKMQ (reference sequence). Between the trimmed V and J ends, which lost 2 bases and 5 bases, there was a span of 9 bases. The sample belongs to a study of shared clonotypes between healthy human individuals. CD45RO-negative CD8 cells positively selected for CCR7 made up the naive population, which excluded terminally differentiated effector memory CD45RA+ cells. Assay runs were performed at deep level. Sequencing was performed with immunoSEQ multiplex PCR; in TCRdb, only in-frame clones are kept and a portion is missing. The table records millions of clones, about 95% of them present only once.

The sequence was obtained from a man younger than 30 in good health. V usage is TRBV13 and J usage is TRBJ1-4; unclear D gene. Sequencing used naive CD8+ T cells sorted from blood. CDR3 sequence (DNA): TGTGCCAGCAGCTTATATGTAGGGAATGAAAAACTGTTTTTT. Translation gives CASSLYVGNEKLFF.